This T cell receptor beta chain was documented in a study of T cells in Graves' hyperthyroidism and ophthalmopathy. Study-level background: Peripheral blood sampling occurred at initial diagnosis, before any treatment.

This clonotype was seen repeatedly, ten times or more. Its antigen is still unknown. The CDR3 sequence is 14 residues long. Germline CDR1 MDHEN, CDR2 SYDVKM. Trimming shortened V by 2 bases and J by 4 bases, and 11 bases separated the two germline ends. TCR beta CDR3 regions were amplified from RNA transcripts. HTBI primers were employed in a first-round RT-PCR of the TCR CDR3. TCRdb ran MiXCR on the multiplex PCR reads and lists one entry per CDR3 protein. The profile covers about 640,000 distinct CDR3 sequences, with around 21% appearing a single time and approximately 30% taken by the ten largest. Study-wide results and limits: Ophthalmopathy was model-predicted a median roughly 6.2 months pre-onset.

The rearrangement links TRBV28 to TRBJ1-2; no reliable D call. Source material: blood. This sequence was found in a man aged 30-40 years with Graves' ophthalmopathy. CDR3 in amino acids: CASSLKAAFYGYTF. CDR3 coding DNA: TGTGCCAGCAGTTTAAAGGCGGCTTTCTATGGCTACACCTTC.